This T cell receptor beta chain was identified in a study of PD-1 blockade in classical Hodgkin lymphoma. V was clipped by 3 bases and J by 1 base, with 21 bases between them. Germline-derived CDR1 and CDR2 are SNHLY and FYNNEI. This CDR3 is built from 18 residues. Described time point: cycle 4 day 1 (C4D1), after less than 7 weeks of nivolumab. Patients all relapsed after autologous stem cell transplantation, and there was variation in brentuximab vedotin exposure. CD4+ T cells were purified from thawed PBMCs by magnetic negative selection. Patients had relapsed/refractory classical Hodgkin lymphoma with complete response, partial response or progressive disease as best response. The table came from immunoSEQ multiplex PCR; TCRdb's copy has only in-frame clones and leaves some out. Of roughly 30,000 clones in the sample, roughly 80% were seen once.

The chain links TRBV2 to TRBJ1-2; D is undetermined. The sample consisted of CD4+ T cells from blood, taken before the fourth cycle of nivolumab. The receptor comes from a human donor with classical Hodgkin lymphoma. The CDR3 DNA reads as TGTGCCAGCAGTGATGCTATGACCCGGACGGAAAGTAACTATGGCTACACCTTC. Its translation is CASSDAMTRTESNYGYTF.